The 24 T cell receptor beta chains below all came from one sample that was sequenced in a study of blood T cell repertoires in COVID-19. The repertoire was sequenced with immunoSEQ multiplex PCR; TCRdb's copy has only in-frame clones and lacks some. Among under 100,000 clones listed, about 90% were seen once. The material sequenced was peripheral blood. Receptors were obtained from a human donor in a cohort sampled during active COVID-19.

The chain has TRBV7-8 and TRBJ1-1; the D is unclear. The germline V gene encodes CDR1 SGHVS and CDR2 FQNEAQ. CDR3 length equals 14 residues. The V and J ends lost 2 bases and 6 bases respectively, with 13 bases between them. The CDR3 loop is CASSLNLLSPEAFF. CDR3 DNA: TGTGCCAGCAGCTTAAATCTGTTGTCCCCTGAAGCTTTCTTT.

The V call is TRBV5-6, the J call TRBJ2-7; 7 bases fit TRBD2. In germline, CDR1 is SGHDT, CDR2 YYEEEE. With V trimmed by 5 bases and J by 5 bases, 10 bases remained unmatched. CDR3 size: 14 residues. The CDR3 DNA is TGTGCCAGCAGGGCCGGGGGGTTTTCCAACGAGCAGTACTTC. Protein product: CASRAGGFSNEQYF.

CDR3 region: CASSVEWDRGNYGYTF. The CDR3 coding sequence is TGTGCCAGCAGCGTAGAATGGGACAGGGGGAACTATGGCTACACCTTC. This rearrangement joins TRBV9 to TRBJ1-2, with TRBD1 matching 11 bases. CDR3 length equals 16 residues. From germline, CDR1 is SGDLS and CDR2 YYNGEE. Trimming removed 0 bases from V and 2 bases from J; junction bases left unmatched: 3.

The CDR3 reads CASSRSGGINEQFF. The CDR3 nucleotides are TGTGCCAGCAGCCGGTCAGGAGGGATTAATGAGCAGTTCTTC. The chain combines TRBV4-2 with TRBJ2-1; a possible D gene is TRBD2 (6 bases). Germline CDR1 is LGHNA and CDR2 is YNFKEQ. V shed 4 bases and J shed 7 bases, with 14 bases lying between them. This CDR3 has 14 residues.

This chain links TRBV7-3 with TRBJ2-1; perhaps TRBD2 as D (6 bases). V was clipped by 1 base and J by 1 base, with 11 bases between them. Germline CDR1 is SGHTA and CDR2 is FQGTGA. The CDR3 consists of 16 residues. The CDR3 DNA reads TGTGCCAGCAGCTTAAACGCCGCGGGGTCCTACAATGAGCAGTTCTTC. Its protein is CASSLNAAGSYNEQFF.

The chain carries TRBV10-3 and TRBJ1-1; D is uncertain. CDR1 and CDR2 from the germline V gene are ENHRY and SYGVKD. V lost 3 bases and J lost 1, with 9 bases in between. The CDR3 totals 14 residues. CDR3: CAISDEGGNTEAFF. The CDR3 DNA reads TGTGCCATCAGTGACGAGGGTGGGAACACTGAAGCTTTCTTT.

The chain is built from TRBV12-3 or TRBV12-4 and TRBJ1-1; maybe TRBD1 (6 bases). With 10 bases removed from V and 6 bases from J, the gap between germline ends came to 15 bases. The CDR3 totals 12 residues. The DNA of the CDR3 is TGTGCCACCCGACAGGCAGCCGCTGAAGCTTTCTTT. Protein: CATRQAAAEAFF.

This clone showed up just a few times. The chain couples TRBV7-5 to TRBJ2-7; TRBD2 is the table's D call, not checked against the DNA. TRBV7-5 is recorded as a pseudogene. CDR3 size: 13 residues. The CDR3 sequence is CVRSLAGRVEQYF. The CDR3, as DNA: TGTGTCAGAAGCTTAGCGGGTCGGGTTGAGCAGTACTTC.

V and J are TRBV27 and TRBJ2-3, with 13 bases fitting TRBD2. V lost 6 bases to trimming and J lost 1 base; unmatched junction nucleotides: 13. The germline V gene has CDR1 MNHEY and CDR2 SMNVEV (reference sequence). The CDR3 is 19 residues long. For the CDR3, the DNA is TGTGCCAGCAGCAACCTCGGACTAGCGGGGGACGGTGGCACAGATACGCAGTATTTT. Translated, it gives CASSNLGLAGDGGTDTQYF.

A few counts support this clone. This rearrangement joins TRBV6-2 or TRBV6-3 to TRBJ1-2; TRBD1 matches 8 bases. In germline, CDR1 is MNHEY, CDR2 SVGEGT. With V trimmed by 0 bases and J by 7 bases, 7 bases remained unmatched. This CDR3 spans 15 amino acids. CDR3 sequence reads: CASSYSNPGGSGYTF. In DNA, the CDR3 is TGTGCCAGCAGTTACTCGAATCCAGGGGGCTCTGGCTACACCTTC.

CDR3 bases: TGTGCCAGCAGCTTAATGGGCAGTAGCACAGATACGCAGTATTTT. Amino acid sequence: CASSLMGSSTDTQYF. This chain uses TRBV7-2 with TRBJ2-3; D is undetermined. Trimming cost V 2 bases and J 0 bases, with 9 bases left between them. This CDR3 has 15 amino acids. Germline CDR1 SGHTA, CDR2 FQGNSA.

The chain joins TRBV7-9 to TRBJ1-4; D gene ambiguous. Trimming cost V 8 bases and J 1 base, with 8 bases left between them. The CDR3 is 13 amino acids. Per germline, CDR1 SEHNR and CDR2 FQNEAQ (reference sequence). The CDR3 bases are TGTGCCAGCCGACGGGGAACTAATGAAAAACTGTTTTTT. Protein sequence: CASRRGTNEKLFF.

V and J are TRBV5-5 and TRBJ1-5; 7 bases agree with TRBD1. Germline assignment: CDR1 SGHKS and CDR2 YYEKEE (reference sequence). This CDR3 is 15 amino acids long. With V trimmed by 0 bases and J by 4 bases, 4 bases remained unmatched. Here the CDR3 reads CASSLVLTGNQPQHF. The CDR3 DNA sequence: TGTGCCAGCAGCTTGGTATTGACAGGGAATCAGCCCCAGCATTTT.

This clone was found a few times. V usage is TRBV28 and J usage is TRBJ2-7; 9 bases match TRBD1. The CDR3 extends over 15 amino acids. Per germline, CDR1 MDHEN and CDR2 SYDVKM. After removal of 6 bases from V and 4 bases from J, the junction contained 10 bases not matched to a gene. The CDR3 is CASRKPGQGRYEQYF. The CDR3 DNA reads TGTGCCAGCAGAAAACCGGGACAGGGCAGGTACGAGCAGTACTTC.

The chain's CDR3 is CASSPTFRGANVLTF. The DNA of the CDR3 is TGTGCCAGCTCACCGACATTTCGTGGGGCCAACGTCCTGACTTTC. This sequence joins TRBV18 and TRBJ2-6; D uncertain. Trimming left V 3 bases short and J 3 bases short, with 9 bases between. The CDR3 spans 15 residues. CDR1 is KGHSH, CDR2 LQKENI, per germline.

The chain couples TRBV4-2 to TRBJ1-6; 7 bases map to TRBD1. The germline CDR1 and CDR2 sequences are LGHNA and YNFKEQ. This CDR3 spans 16 amino acids. The V gene end was trimmed by 5 bases and the J gene end by 8 bases; junction bases not matched to a gene: 12. CDR3 in amino acids: CASSGGPGTDYSPLHF. CDR3 bases: TGTGCCAGCAGCGGAGGTCCCGGGACAGATTATTCACCCCTCCACTTT.

DNA for the CDR3: TGTGCCAGCACCTCGCGCGTGCCTGCGAACACCGGGGAGCTGTTTTTT. This gives the protein CASTSRVPANTGELFF. The chain couples TRBV2 to TRBJ2-2; D uncertain. Trimming removed 7 bases at V and 0 bases at J, with 15 bases between. The germline CDR1 and CDR2 sequences are SNHLY and FYNNEI. This CDR3 is built from 16 residues.

This clone was counted once. The CDR3 reads CASSPWTGNTGELFF. In DNA form, the CDR3 reads TGCGCCAGCAGCCCCTGGACAGGGAACACCGGGGAGCTGTTTTTT. This chain links TRBV5-1 with TRBJ2-2; 7 bases are shared with TRBD1. The CDR3 has 15 residues. CDR1 is SGHRS and CDR2 is YFSETQ in the germline V gene. V lost 4 bases, J lost 1 base, and 4 bases stayed unmatched.

The rearrangement joins TRBV4-2 to TRBJ2-5, with TRBD1 as a possible D gene (5 bases). The V gene's germline CDR1 is LGHNA and CDR2 YNFKEQ. The CDR3 sequence is 16 residues long. V was cut by 4 bases and J by 4 bases, with 19 bases left in between. Here the CDR3 reads CASSLTGGAVGETQYF. In nucleotides, the CDR3 is TGTGCCAGCAGCCTAACGGGTGGGGCTGTAGGAGAGACCCAGTACTTC.

The sample holds one count of this clone. This rearrangement joins TRBV5-1 to TRBJ2-7, with a weak D call TRBD2 (7 bases). This CDR3 has 18 amino acids. The germline V and J ends were trimmed by 4 bases and 3 bases, with 26 bases remaining between them. The germline CDR1 and CDR2 sequences are SGHRS and YFSETQ. CDR3 nucleotide sequence: TGCGCCAGCAGCGAAGGGGGGCGCGGGAGCCGGATTATCTACGAGCAGTACTTC. It encodes CASSEGGRGSRIIYEQYF.

This sequence joins TRBV3-1 (or the pseudogene TRBV3-2) and TRBJ2-1, with a possible D match to TRBD1 (6 bases). V shed 1 base and J shed 3 bases, with 13 bases lying between them. The CDR3 is made up of 16 amino acids. Germline V gene data show CDR1 as LGHDT and CDR2 as YNNKEL (reference sequence). CDR3 residues: CASSQGQVGSYNEQFF. As DNA, the CDR3 is TGTGCCAGCAGCCAAGGACAGGTAGGGAGCTACAATGAGCAGTTCTTC.

V usage is TRBV30 and J usage is TRBJ1-2, with D hard to call. Germline lookup yields CDR1 GTSNPN and CDR2 SVGIG (reference sequence). This CDR3 is 14 amino acids long. V was clipped by 3 bases and J by 0 bases, with 11 bases between them. The CDR3 loop is CAWSRRAPNYGYTF. The CDR3 nucleotides read TGTGCCTGGAGCCGGAGGGCTCCTAACTATGGCTACACCTTC.

This chain uses TRBV3-1 (or the pseudogene TRBV3-2) with TRBJ1-1; tentatively, D is TRBD1 (5 bases). The CDR3 runs to 11 residues. Germline loops: CDR1 LGHDT, CDR2 YNNKEL (reference sequence). V was clipped by 3 bases and J by 10 bases, with 9 bases between them. CDR3 residues: CASSQGGGAFF. CDR3 sequence (DNA): TGTGCCAGCAGCCAGGGGGGGGGAGCTTTCTTT.

In the case of this clone: The junction shows a germline mismatch at one end, possibly a read error. The chain is built from TRBV28 and TRBJ1-6, with no clear D. The CDR3 contains 14 residues. The germline V gene has CDR1 MDHEN and CDR2 SYDVKM. This chain's CDR3 is CASSLSEFNSPLHF. In nucleotides, the CDR3 is TGTGCCAGCAGCTTATCCGAGTTTAATTCACCCCTCCACTTT.